The rows below give T cell receptor beta chains drawn from one sample of a study of siplizumab effects on memory and regulatory T cells. Produced via immunoSEQ multiplex PCR; TCRdb's table is partial and in-frame only. The top ten hold over 1% of the sample, which has around 100,000 clones, about 94% seen once. Sequenced input: non-Treg CD4+ T cells sorted from blood. The receptor set was obtained from a human donor in good health. Each CDR3 is given with its conserved first and last residue. The order of the fields is clone size, V gene, J gene, D gene, CDR3 protein, CDR3 DNA. The D gene is left open where the match is weak. Size is stated for part of the rows, as once, few or many counts, or as a class when the clone is expanded.

-	TRBV2	TRBJ1-5	-	CASSATGNQPQHF	TGTGCCAGCAGTGCGACAGGCAATCAGCCCCAGCATTTT
-	TRBV7-9	TRBJ1-2	TRBD1	CASSADRVATF	TGTGCCAGCAGCGCCGACAGGGTGGCCACCTTC
once	TRBV7-9	TRBJ2-1	-	CASSLRLDDNEQFF	TGTGCCAGCAGCTTACGGCTGGATGACAATGAGCAGTTCTTC
-	TRBV6-5	TRBJ2-7	-	CASSPVPRSSYEQYF	TGTGCCAGCAGTCCCGTTCCCCGGAGCTCCTACGAGCAGTACTTC
-	TRBV6-1	TRBJ2-1	-	CASTRQASYNEQFF	TGTGCCAGCACTCGGCAGGCTTCCTACAATGAGCAGTTCTTC
-	TRBV30	TRBJ2-7	TRBD1	CAWLRGQGGSYEQYF	TGTGCCTGGCTCCGGGGACAGGGGGGGTCCTACGAGCAGTACTTC
-	TRBV7-9	TRBJ1-2	-	CASSLDRSSAF	TGTGCCAGCAGCCTAGACCGTAGTTCCGCCTTC
-	TRBV29-1	TRBJ2-1	-	CSVEGWQVSYNEQFF	TGCAGCGTTGAAGGGTGGCAGGTCTCCTACAATGAGCAGTTCTTC
once	TRBV10-2	TRBJ1-2	TRBD1	CASSEPPDRNGYTF	TGCGCCAGCAGTGAGCCGCCGGACAGGAATGGCTACACCTTC
-	TRBV28	TRBJ1-2	-	CASIRAGDYGYTF	TGTGCCAGTATAAGGGCGGGGGACTATGGCTACACCTTC
-	TRBV7-2	TRBJ2-7	-	CASSLETQGFYEQYF	TGTGCCAGCAGCTTAGAGACTCAGGGGTTTTACGAGCAGTACTTC
-	TRBV19	TRBJ2-1	-	CASSIGASSYNEQFF	TGTGCCAGTAGTATTGGAGCTAGCTCCTACAATGAGCAGTTCTTC
-	TRBV2	TRBJ2-1	-	CASSDRTGSYNEQFF	TGTGCCAGCAGTGACCGGACTGGATCATACAATGAGCAGTTCTTC
once	TRBV5-3	TRBJ2-4	TRBD2	CARSLAGERESAPNKNIQYF	TGTGCCAGAAGCTTGGCCGGAGAGCGGGAGTCCGCACCCAACAAAAACATTCAGTACTTC
-	TRBV6-5	TRBJ2-3	-	CASSSFRSRTDTQYF	TGTGCCAGCAGCTCTTTTCGGTCCCGCACAGATACGCAGTATTTT
-	TRBV21-1	TRBJ2-5	-	CASSKGPWRTLLEVAQYF	TGTGCCAGCAGCAAAGGTCCGTGGAGGACCCTTTTGGAAGTGGCCCAGTACTTC
-	TRBV6-1	TRBJ1-2	-	CASSRGTEGYGYTF	TGTGCCAGCAGTAGAGGAACGGAGGGCTATGGCTACACCTTC
-	TRBV11-2	TRBJ2-1	TRBD1	CASSQLRRTGPSSYNEQFF	TGTGCCAGCAGCCAGTTGCGAAGGACAGGCCCGAGCTCCTACAATGAGCAGTTCTTC
-	TRBV19	TRBJ2-7	-	CASSARSGEQYF	TGTGCCAGTAGTGCCCGGTCCGGCGAGCAGTACTTC
-	TRBV29-1	TRBJ1-2	TRBD1	CSVERTGRDGYGYTF	TGCAGCGTCGAGAGGACAGGGCGAGACGGCTATGGCTACACCTTC
once	TRBV28	TRBJ1-2	-	CASRPPGRGYGYTF	TGTGCCAGCAGACCCCCGGGGCGAGGGTATGGCTACACCTTC
-	TRBV7-2	TRBJ2-5	-	CASSFPIGGRETQYF	TGTGCCAGCAGCTTCCCCATAGGTGGGCGGGAGACCCAGTACTTC
-	TRBV14	TRBJ2-7	-	CASSPEGGRPEQYF	TGTGCCAGCAGCCCAGAGGGAGGCCGTCCGGAGCAGTACTTC
-	TRBV5-1	TRBJ2-5	-	CASVRGPREETQYF	TGCGCCAGCGTAAGAGGGCCAAGGGAGGAGACCCAGTACTTC
-	TRBV6-1	TRBJ2-5	TRBD1	CASSRQGQETQYF	TGTGCCAGCAGTAGACAGGGGCAAGAGACCCAGTACTTC
-	TRBV28	TRBJ2-1	-	CASSPLHNEQFF	TGTGCCAGCAGTCCACTGCACAATGAGCAGTTCTTC
-	TRBV27	TRBJ1-2	-	CASSPQGSRYGYTF	TGTGCCAGCAGTCCCCAGGGGTCTCGCTATGGCTACACCTTC
-	TRBV29-1	TRBJ2-5	TRBD2	CSVRAGGETQYF	TGCAGCGTGCGAGCGGGAGGGGAGACCCAGTACTTC
-	TRBV9	TRBJ2-1	TRBD2	CASSPISGRETEQFF	TGTGCCAGCAGCCCCATTAGCGGGAGGGAGACTGAGCAGTTCTTC
once	TRBV5-1	TRBJ2-7	-	CASSLAMISYEQYF	TGCGCCAGCAGCTTGGCCATGATTTCCTACGAGCAGTACTTC
-	TRBV5-6	TRBJ2-1	TRBD2	CASSRTSGARNEQFF	TGTGCCAGCAGCCGGACTAGCGGGGCACGCAATGAGCAGTTCTTC
once	TRBV10-3	TRBJ2-2	-	CAISGESAGELFF	TGTGCCATCAGTGGGGAGTCCGCCGGGGAGCTGTTTTTT
-	TRBV7-7	TRBJ2-3	TRBD2	CASSLGVRGGRDTQYF	TGTGCTAGCAGCTTAGGCGTGCGGGGGGGGCGAGATACGCAGTATTTT
-	TRBV15	TRBJ1-3	-	CATSRDTESSGNTIYF	TGTGCCACCAGCAGAGATACGGAGTCATCAGGAAACACCATATATTTT
-	TRBV19	TRBJ2-7	TRBD2	CASSQLAGAAEQYF	TGTGCCAGTAGCCAGCTAGCGGGAGCAGCCGAGCAGTACTTC